Listed below are T cell receptor beta chains from one sample, sequenced in a study of a mutant IDH1 vaccine in newly diagnosed glioma. Their target antigens are unknown. The repertoire was sequenced with immunoSEQ multiplex PCR; TCRdb's copy has only in-frame clones and lacks some. The repertoire has 50,000 to 70,000 clones, 82% of them found once; the top ten carry 3% to 3.5%. Material: PBMCs, obtained from a glioma patient whose treatment included an IDH1 peptide vaccine. The receptors come from a woman between 18 and 30 years old with glioma. Some clones in this sample may be carry-over from other donors' samples. Each CDR3 is given with its conserved first and last residue. The D gene is left open where the match is weak. A row's size may be missing; if present it is once, few, many or a size class.

D: TRBD1; J: TRBJ1-2; V: TRBV9; size: few; DNA: TGTGCCAGCAGCGTAGGGGACAGGGGCGAGGGCTATGGCTACACCTTC; CDR3: CASSVGDRGEGYGYTF
D: -; J: TRBJ1-4; V: TRBV7-3; size: -; DNA: TGTGCCAGCAGCCGGGGTCATAATGAAAAACTGTTTTTT; CDR3: CASSRGHNEKLFF
D: TRBD1; J: TRBJ2-3; V: TRBV6-4; size: -; DNA: TGTGCCAGCAGTGACTCGATAGCAGGGGGCAGAGATACGCAGTATTTT; CDR3: CASSDSIAGGRDTQYF
D: -; J: TRBJ2-7; V: TRBV5-1; size: -; DNA: TGCGCCAGCGGTCGGGACGGTTCCTACGAGCAGTACTTC; CDR3: CASGRDGSYEQYF
D: -; J: TRBJ2-7; V: TRBV5-6; size: -; DNA: TGTGCCAGCGAAGGCAGATCCTACGAGCAGTACTTC; CDR3: CASEGRSYEQYF
D: -; J: TRBJ2-7; V: TRBV6-5; size: -; DNA: TGTGCCAGCAGAGAGACATACAGGGCGGGCGAGCAGTACTTC; CDR3: CASRETYRAGEQYF
D: -; J: TRBJ2-3; V: TRBV5-4; size: -; DNA: TGTGCCAGCAGCTCGGTCCCAGCTACCACAGATACGCAGTATTTT; CDR3: CASSSVPATTDTQYF
D: TRBD2; J: TRBJ2-3; V: TRBV7-9; size: -; DNA: TGTGCCAGCAGCTTAGGCGGGAGGGCTTTTACGCAGTATTTT; CDR3: CASSLGGRAFTQYF
D: -; J: TRBJ1-4; V: TRBV6-1; size: -; DNA: TGTGCCAGCATTCGAGGACTTAATGAAAAACTGTTTTTT; CDR3: CASIRGLNEKLFF
D: TRBD1; J: TRBJ1-4; V: TRBV6-1; size: -; DNA: TGTGCCAGCAGTGGACCCGACAGGGTAGTACATGAAAAACTGTTTTTT; CDR3: CASSGPDRVVHEKLFF
D: TRBD1; J: TRBJ1-2; V: TRBV7-9; size: -; DNA: TGTGCCAGCAGCTCACCCCGGGACAGAAATCACTATGATGGCTACACCTTC; CDR3: CASSSPRDRNHYDGYTF
D: TRBD1; J: TRBJ1-2; V: TRBV5-1; size: once; DNA: TGCGCCAGCAGCTCCCACAGGGGAGATGGCTACACCTTC; CDR3: CASSSHRGDGYTF
D: TRBD2; J: TRBJ2-2; V: TRBV4-2; size: -; DNA: TGTGCCAGCAGCCGGAGCGGGGGGGCGGACACCGGGGAGCTGTTTTTT; CDR3: CASSRSGGADTGELFF
D: -; J: TRBJ2-3; V: TRBV2; size: once; DNA: TGTGCCAGCAGTTCCATACTAGGCGGCACAGATACGCAGTATTTT; CDR3: CASSSILGGTDTQYF
D: TRBD1; J: TRBJ2-5; V: TRBV6-5; size: -; DNA: TGTGCCAGCAGTCGACTCGCCGGGACAGAAGAGACCCAGTACTTC; CDR3: CASSRLAGTEETQYF
D: TRBD2; J: TRBJ2-5; V: TRBV9; size: -; DNA: TGTGCCAGCAGCCCCGGGTGGGGCGGGAGGCAGCGGGAGACCCAGTACTTC; CDR3: CASSPGWGGRQRETQYF
D: -; J: TRBJ2-2; V: TRBV6-5; size: -; DNA: TGTGCCAGCAGTTACGGGACGCTTAACACCGGGGAGCTGTTTTTT; CDR3: CASSYGTLNTGELFF
D: TRBD1; J: TRBJ2-2; V: TRBV6-4; size: -; DNA: TGTGCCAGCAGAAAGGCCCCACTAGGCGGCAGGGGGCGAGGCGGGGAGCTGTTTTTT; CDR3: CASRKAPLGGRGRGGELFF
D: TRBD1; J: TRBJ1-5; V: TRBV7-9; size: few; DNA: TGTGCCAGCAGCTTAGCTGTTTCCGGGACAGGGGGAGATAGCCAGCATTTT; CDR3: CASSLAVSGTGGDSQHF
D: TRBD1; J: TRBJ1-5; V: TRBV15; size: -; DNA: TGTGCCACCAGCTTCAATCCCCCCAGGGGGAATCAGCCCCAGCATTTT; CDR3: CATSFNPPRGNQPQHF
D: TRBD1; J: TRBJ1-4; V: TRBV7-9; size: -; DNA: TGTGCCAGCAGCTTACCCCAGGGGGCTAATGAAAAACTGTTTTTT; CDR3: CASSLPQGANEKLFF
D: -; J: TRBJ1-2; V: TRBV6-4; size: -; DNA: TGTGCCAGCAGTGACTCTGGAATCTGGGCGTGCTACACCTTC; CDR3: CASSDSGIWACYTF
D: -; J: TRBJ1-1; V: TRBV7-6; size: -; DNA: TGTGCAGGCAGGATTGGGGACACTGAAGCTTTCTTT; CDR3: CAGRIGDTEAFF
D: TRBD1; J: TRBJ1-2; V: TRBV6-5; size: once; DNA: TGTGCCAGCAGCCAGACAGGGGGCTATGGCTACACCTTC; CDR3: CASSQTGGYGYTF
D: -; J: TRBJ1-5; V: TRBV7-3; size: few; DNA: TGTGCCAGCAGCCCGTGGGGGCTTCAGCCCCAGCATTTT; CDR3: CASSPWGLQPQHF
D: TRBD1; J: TRBJ1-1; V: TRBV6-5; size: -; DNA: TGTGCCAGCAGTTACTCGACAGGGGGCACTGAATCTTTCTTT; CDR3: CASSYSTGGTESFF
D: -; J: TRBJ1-5; V: TRBV18; size: -; DNA: TGTGCCAGCTCACCAGGGAGGGGGAATCAGCCCCAGCATTTT; CDR3: CASSPGRGNQPQHF
D: TRBD1; J: TRBJ2-7; V: TRBV19; size: once; DNA: TGTGCCTGTCCCCCGGGACAGCCCTACGAGCAGTACTTC; CDR3: CACPPGQPYEQYF
D: -; J: TRBJ2-5; V: TRBV25-1; size: once; DNA: TGTGCCAGCAGTGTGCAGGTAGAGACCCAGTACTTC; CDR3: CASSVQVETQYF
D: TRBD1; J: TRBJ2-7; V: TRBV2; size: -; DNA: TGTGCCAGCAGCCGGGACAGCTCCTACGAGCAGTACTTC; CDR3: CASSRDSSYEQYF
D: TRBD1; J: TRBJ1-1; V: TRBV19; size: -; DNA: TGTGCCAGTAGACGGACAGGGGGAACGGCTGAAGCTTTCTTT; CDR3: CASRRTGGTAEAFF
D: TRBD1; J: TRBJ1-4; V: TRBV4-3; size: -; DNA: TGCGCCAGCAGCCGCGACAGGGAGGGCGTACTGTTTTTT; CDR3: CASSRDREGVLFF
D: -; J: TRBJ2-5; V: TRBV29-1; size: -; DNA: TGCAGCGTTCGACCCCTTGGTGGAGAGACCCAGTACTTC; CDR3: CSVRPLGGETQYF
D: -; J: TRBJ1-2; V: TRBV5-1; size: -; DNA: TGCGCCAGCAGCTTCGGCCCAGGGTATTATGGCTACACCTTC; CDR3: CASSFGPGYYGYTF
D: -; J: TRBJ2-7; V: TRBV10-1; size: -; DNA: TGCGCCAGCAGTGGGTCAGGTCATCAGTACTTC; CDR3: CASSGSGHQYF
D: -; J: TRBJ1-1; V: TRBV18; size: few; DNA: TGTGCCAGCTCACCACTGCGGGAGATGAACACTGAAGCTTTCTTT; CDR3: CASSPLREMNTEAFF
D: -; J: TRBJ1-5; V: TRBV5-6; size: few; DNA: TGTGCCAGCAGCTTGGCCCCGTCTCAGCCCCAGCATTTT; CDR3: CASSLAPSQPQHF
D: -; J: TRBJ2-1; V: TRBV5-1; size: -; DNA: TGCGCCAGCAGCTTGGAGTGGCTACTCCACTACAATGAGCAGTTCTTC; CDR3: CASSLEWLLHYNEQFF
D: -; J: TRBJ2-7; V: TRBV25-1; size: -; DNA: TGTGCCAGCAGTGAATTGGGCATGGGGACAAGCTCCTACGAGCAGTACTTC; CDR3: CASSELGMGTSSYEQYF
D: TRBD1; J: TRBJ2-3; V: TRBV19; size: -; DNA: TGTGCCAGTAGTATTATGACAGGGCCGGATACGCAGTATTTT; CDR3: CASSIMTGPDTQYF
D: -; J: TRBJ1-2; V: TRBV5-1; size: -; DNA: TGCGCCAGCAGCATACAGGGTACGGCGGCGATTGGCTACACCTTC; CDR3: CASSIQGTAAIGYTF
D: -; J: TRBJ2-1; V: TRBV5-1; size: -; DNA: TGCGCCAGCACGGGGGTGTCCGTATACAATGAGCAGTTCTTC; CDR3: CASTGVSVYNEQFF
D: TRBD1; J: TRBJ2-5; V: TRBV4-1; size: once; DNA: TGCGCCAGCAGCCAAGTACAGGGGGCGGGGGAGACCCAGTACTTC; CDR3: CASSQVQGAGETQYF
D: TRBD2; J: TRBJ2-4; V: TRBV30; size: -; DNA: TGTGCCTGGACGGCGGGAGGTGACATTCAGTACTTC; CDR3: CAWTAGGDIQYF
D: -; J: TRBJ2-2; V: TRBV9; size: -; DNA: TGTGCCAGCAGCCCCCACGGGGGGCGCACCGGGGAGCTGTTTTTT; CDR3: CASSPHGGRTGELFF
D: -; J: TRBJ1-3; V: TRBV27; size: -; DNA: TGTGCCAGCGGAAGCTCTGGAAACACCATATATTTT; CDR3: CASGSSGNTIYF
D: TRBD1; J: TRBJ2-7; V: TRBV10-3; size: once; DNA: TGTGCCATCAGTGTTCGGGACAGACCCACCTACTTC; CDR3: CAISVRDRPTYF
D: TRBD2; J: TRBJ2-5; V: TRBV4-2; size: -; DNA: TGTGCCAGCAGCCAAGATCCCGGGGGGGCAGAGACCCAGTACTTC; CDR3: CASSQDPGGAETQYF
D: -; J: TRBJ1-1; V: TRBV7-3; size: -; DNA: TGTGCCAGCAGCATAAACCCCTACACTGAAGCTTTCTTT; CDR3: CASSINPYTEAFF
D: -; J: TRBJ1-2; V: TRBV4-1; size: few; DNA: TGCGCCAGCAGCCACGTGTCAGGGATTGATGGCTACACCTTC; CDR3: CASSHVSGIDGYTF
D: TRBD1; J: TRBJ2-7; V: TRBV2; size: -; DNA: TGTGCCAGCAGCGGAGGACAGGGGGCCTACGAGCAGTACTTC; CDR3: CASSGGQGAYEQYF
D: TRBD2; J: TRBJ2-7; V: TRBV11-2; size: -; DNA: TGTGCCAGCAGCTTAGTTTCGGGGGGAGTCGAGCAGTACTTC; CDR3: CASSLVSGGVEQYF
D: TRBD1; J: TRBJ2-7; V: TRBV4-3; size: -; DNA: TGCGCCAGCAGCCAAGATCTGGGACAGCCCACCTACGAGCAGTACTTC; CDR3: CASSQDLGQPTYEQYF
D: -; J: TRBJ1-5; V: TRBV27; size: few; DNA: TGTGCCAGCAGTTTTGTGTCAGGGGGCAATCAGCCCCAGCATTTT; CDR3: CASSFVSGGNQPQHF
D: -; J: TRBJ1-5; V: TRBV4-2; size: -; DNA: TGTGCCAGCAGCCAAGATCTGGGGCAGGGTGAACAGCCCCAGCATTTT; CDR3: CASSQDLGQGEQPQHF